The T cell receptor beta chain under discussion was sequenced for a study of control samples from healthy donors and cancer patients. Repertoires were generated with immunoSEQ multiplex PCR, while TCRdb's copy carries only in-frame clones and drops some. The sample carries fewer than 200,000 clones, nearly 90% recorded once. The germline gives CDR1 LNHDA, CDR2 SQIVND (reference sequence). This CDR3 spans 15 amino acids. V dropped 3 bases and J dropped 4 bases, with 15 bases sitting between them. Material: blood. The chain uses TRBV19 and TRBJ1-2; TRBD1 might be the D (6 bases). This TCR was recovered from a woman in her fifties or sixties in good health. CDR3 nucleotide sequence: TGTGCCAGTAGTATCCCTCGACAGGAAACCTATGGCTACACCTTC. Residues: CASSIPRQETYGYTF.